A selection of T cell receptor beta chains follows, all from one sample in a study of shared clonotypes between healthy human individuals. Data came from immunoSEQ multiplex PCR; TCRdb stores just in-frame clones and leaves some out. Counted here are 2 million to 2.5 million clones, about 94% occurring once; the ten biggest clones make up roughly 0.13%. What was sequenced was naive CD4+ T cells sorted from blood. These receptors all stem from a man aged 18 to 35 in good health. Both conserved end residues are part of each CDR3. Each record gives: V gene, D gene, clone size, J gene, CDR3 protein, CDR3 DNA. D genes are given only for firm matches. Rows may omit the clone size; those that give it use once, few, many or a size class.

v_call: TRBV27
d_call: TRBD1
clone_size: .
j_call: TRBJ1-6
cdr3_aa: CASSPRQGSALHF
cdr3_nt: TGTGCCAGCAGTCCGAGACAGGGATCGGCCCTCCACTTT

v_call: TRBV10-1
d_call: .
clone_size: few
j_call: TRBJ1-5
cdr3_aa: CAWAELSNQPQHF
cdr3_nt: TGCGCCTGGGCGGAACTTAGCAATCAGCCCCAGCATTTT

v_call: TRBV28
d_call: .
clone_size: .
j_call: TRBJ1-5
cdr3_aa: CASSSGTSGAQPQHF
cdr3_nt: TGTGCCAGCAGCTCCGGGACCTCAGGGGCTCAGCCCCAGCATTTT

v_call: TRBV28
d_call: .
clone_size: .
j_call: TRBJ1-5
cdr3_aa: CASSPRGETFGNQPQHF
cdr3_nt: TGTGCCAGCAGTCCCCGGGGGGAGACATTTGGCAATCAGCCCCAGCATTTT

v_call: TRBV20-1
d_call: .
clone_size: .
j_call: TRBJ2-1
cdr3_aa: CSATPVDEQFF
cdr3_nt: TGCAGTGCAACGCCCGTCGATGAGCAGTTCTTC

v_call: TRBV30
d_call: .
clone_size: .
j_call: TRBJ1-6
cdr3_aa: CAWTVSGDSPLHF
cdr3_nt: TGTGCCTGGACCGTGTCAGGGGATTCACCCCTCCACTTT

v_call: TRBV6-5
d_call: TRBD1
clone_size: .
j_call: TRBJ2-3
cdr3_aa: CASSYSGQTDTQYF
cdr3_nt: TGTGCCAGCAGTTACTCGGGACAGACAGATACGCAGTATTTT

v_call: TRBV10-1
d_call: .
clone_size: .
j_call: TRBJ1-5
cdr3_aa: CASSESSNQPQHF
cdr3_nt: TGCGCCAGCAGTGAGTCAAGCAATCAGCCCCAGCATTTT

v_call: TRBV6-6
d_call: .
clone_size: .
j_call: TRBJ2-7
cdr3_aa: CASNPGGYYEQYF
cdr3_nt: TGTGCCAGCAATCCCGGCGGGTACTACGAGCAGTACTTC

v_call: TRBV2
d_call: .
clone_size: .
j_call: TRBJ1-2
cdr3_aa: CASSPRGTLQGYTF
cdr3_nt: TGTGCCAGCAGTCCGAGGGGCACCCTTCAGGGCTACACCTTC

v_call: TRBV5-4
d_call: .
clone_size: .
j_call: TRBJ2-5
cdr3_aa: CASSLGRAETQYF
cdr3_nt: TGTGCCAGCAGCTTGGGGAGGGCTGAGACCCAGTACTTC

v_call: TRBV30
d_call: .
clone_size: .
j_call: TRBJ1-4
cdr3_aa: CAWMEGPLATNEKLFF
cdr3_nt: TGTGCCTGGATGGAGGGACCCCTTGCAACTAATGAAAAACTGTTTTTT

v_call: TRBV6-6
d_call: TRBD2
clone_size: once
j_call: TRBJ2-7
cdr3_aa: CASSYSASGSGDEQYF
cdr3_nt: TGTGCCAGCAGTTACTCTGCTAGCGGGAGTGGTGACGAGCAGTACTTC

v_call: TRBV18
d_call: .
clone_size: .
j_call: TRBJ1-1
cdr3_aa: CASSPPGPGTEAFF
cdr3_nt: TGTGCCAGCTCACCCCCGGGCCCGGGCACTGAAGCTTTCTTT

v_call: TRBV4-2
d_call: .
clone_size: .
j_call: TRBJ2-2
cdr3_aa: CASSHAYGELNTGELFF
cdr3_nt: TGTGCCAGCAGCCATGCATATGGGGAACTGAACACCGGGGAGCTGTTTTTT

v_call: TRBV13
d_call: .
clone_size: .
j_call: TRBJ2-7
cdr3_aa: CASSSRGRYEQYF
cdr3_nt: TGTGCCAGCAGCTCCCGTGGGAGGTACGAGCAGTACTTC

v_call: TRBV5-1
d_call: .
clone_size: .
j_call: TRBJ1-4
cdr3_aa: CASSLGGAEKLFF
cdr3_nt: TGCGCCAGCAGCTTAGGGGGGGCCGAAAAACTGTTTTTT

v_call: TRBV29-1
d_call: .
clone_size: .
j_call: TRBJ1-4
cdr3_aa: CSVGGIGSEKLFF
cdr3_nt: TGCAGCGTTGGGGGCATTGGGAGTGAAAAACTGTTTTTT

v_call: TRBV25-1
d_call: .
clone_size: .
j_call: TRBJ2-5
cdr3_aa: CASRGTTLGGETQYF
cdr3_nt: TGTGCCAGCAGGGGGACGACCTTGGGAGGAGAGACCCAGTACTTC

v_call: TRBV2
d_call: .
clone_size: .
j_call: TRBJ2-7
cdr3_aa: CASSELHRRGPYEQYF
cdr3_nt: TGTGCCAGCAGTGAACTTCATCGCAGGGGACCCTACGAGCAGTACTTC

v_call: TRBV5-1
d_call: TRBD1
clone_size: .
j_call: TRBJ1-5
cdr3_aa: CASSLGTGLHQPQHF
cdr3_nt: TGCGCCAGCAGCCTCGGGACAGGGTTACATCAGCCCCAGCATTTT

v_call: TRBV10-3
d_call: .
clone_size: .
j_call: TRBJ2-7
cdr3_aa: CAISALESGSEQYF
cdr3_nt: TGTGCCATCAGTGCTCTAGAATCGGGGTCCGAGCAGTACTTC

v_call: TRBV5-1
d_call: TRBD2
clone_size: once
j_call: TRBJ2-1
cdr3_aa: CASSLQGTSGGGEQFF
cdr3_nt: TGCGCCAGCAGCTTGCAAGGGACTAGCGGGGGAGGGGAGCAGTTCTTC

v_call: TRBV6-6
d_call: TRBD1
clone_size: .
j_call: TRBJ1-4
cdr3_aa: CASSSTGQGNEKLFF
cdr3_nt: TGTGCCAGCAGTTCAACGGGACAGGGCAATGAAAAACTGTTTTTT

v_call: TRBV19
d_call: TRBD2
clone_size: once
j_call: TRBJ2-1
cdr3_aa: CVSTTGTSLNEQFF
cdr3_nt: TGTGTCAGCACAACCGGGACTAGTCTCAATGAGCAGTTCTTC

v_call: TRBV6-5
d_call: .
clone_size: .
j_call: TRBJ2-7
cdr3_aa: CASSYGGVDEQYF
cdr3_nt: TGTGCCAGCAGTTACGGGGGAGTGGACGAGCAGTACTTC

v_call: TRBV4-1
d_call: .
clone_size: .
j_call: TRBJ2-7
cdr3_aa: CASSQDPQAREQYF
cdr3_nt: TGCGCCAGCAGCCAAGATCCCCAGGCCCGCGAGCAGTACTTC

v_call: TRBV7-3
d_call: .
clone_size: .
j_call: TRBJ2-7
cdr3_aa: CASSLCRYEQYF
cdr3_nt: TGTGCCAGCAGCTTATGCCGCTACGAGCAGTACTTC

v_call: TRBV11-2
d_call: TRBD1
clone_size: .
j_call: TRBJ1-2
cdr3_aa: CASSLTGENYGYTF
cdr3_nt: TGTGCCAGCAGCTTGACAGGGGAAAACTATGGCTACACCTTC

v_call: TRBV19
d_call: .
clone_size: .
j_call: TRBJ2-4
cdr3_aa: CGRVRQNIQYF
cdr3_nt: TGTGGTAGGGTACGGCAAAACATTCAGTACTTC

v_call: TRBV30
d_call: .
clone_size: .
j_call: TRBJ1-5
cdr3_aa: CAWSLPSQPQHF
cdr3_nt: TGTGCCTGGAGTCTCCCGTCCCAGCCCCAGCATTTT

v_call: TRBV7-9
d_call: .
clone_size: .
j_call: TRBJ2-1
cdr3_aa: CASSNLSGNEQFF
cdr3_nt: TGTGCCAGCAGCAACCTGAGTGGCAATGAGCAGTTCTTC

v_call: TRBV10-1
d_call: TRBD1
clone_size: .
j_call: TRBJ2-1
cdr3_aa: CASSPGRQGPDYNEQFF
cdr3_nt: TGCGCCAGCAGCCCGGGACGACAGGGCCCGGATTACAATGAGCAGTTCTTC

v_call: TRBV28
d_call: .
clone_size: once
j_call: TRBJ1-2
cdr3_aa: CASFSPGGDYGYTF
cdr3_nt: TGTGCCAGCTTCTCACCCGGGGGCGATTATGGCTACACCTTC

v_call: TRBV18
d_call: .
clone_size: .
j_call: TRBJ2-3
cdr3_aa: CASSPGAESTDTQYF
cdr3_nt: TGTGCCAGCTCACCTGGGGCGGAAAGCACAGATACGCAGTATTTT

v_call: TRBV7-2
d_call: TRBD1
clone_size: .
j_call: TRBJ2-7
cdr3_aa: CASSMTGPPYEQYF
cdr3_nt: TGTGCCAGCAGCATGACAGGGCCGCCCTACGAGCAGTACTTC

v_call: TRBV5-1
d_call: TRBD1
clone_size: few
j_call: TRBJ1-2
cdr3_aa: CASSLEGQVSGYTF
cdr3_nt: TGCGCCAGCAGCTTGGAGGGACAGGTCTCAGGCTACACCTTC

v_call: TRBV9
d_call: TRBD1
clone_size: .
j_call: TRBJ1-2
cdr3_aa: CASSVNPGGSGYTF
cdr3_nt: TGTGCCAGCAGCGTTAATCCAGGGGGAAGCGGCTACACCTTC

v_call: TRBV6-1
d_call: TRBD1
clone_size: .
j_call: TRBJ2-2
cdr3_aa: CASIRQGNTGELFF
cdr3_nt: TGTGCCAGCATCCGACAGGGGAACACCGGGGAGCTGTTTTTT

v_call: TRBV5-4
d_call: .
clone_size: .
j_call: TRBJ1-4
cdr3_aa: CATTWGATNEKLFF
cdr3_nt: TGTGCCACGACTTGGGGGGCAACTAATGAAAAACTGTTTTTT

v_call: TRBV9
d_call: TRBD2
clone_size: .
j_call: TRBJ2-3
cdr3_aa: CASSAGEDTQYF
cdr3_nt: TGTGCCAGCAGTGCGGGAGAAGATACGCAGTATTTT

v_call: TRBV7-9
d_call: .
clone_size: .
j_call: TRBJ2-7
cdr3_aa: CASSLGGPLYEQYF
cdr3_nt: TGTGCCAGCAGCTTAGGGGGGCCCCTCTACGAGCAGTACTTC

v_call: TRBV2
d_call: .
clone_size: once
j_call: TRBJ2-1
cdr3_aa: CASSATGSEQFF
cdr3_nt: TGTGCCAGCAGCGCCACAGGGTCTGAGCAGTTCTTC

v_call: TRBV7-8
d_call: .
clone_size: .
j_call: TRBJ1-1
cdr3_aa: CASSFGTMNTEAFF
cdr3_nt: TGTGCCAGCAGCTTCGGGACAATGAACACTGAAGCTTTCTTT

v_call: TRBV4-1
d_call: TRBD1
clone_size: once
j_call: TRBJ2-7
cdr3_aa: CASSPGDRATYEQYF
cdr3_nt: TGCGCCAGCAGCCCCGGCGACAGGGCGACCTACGAGCAGTACTTC

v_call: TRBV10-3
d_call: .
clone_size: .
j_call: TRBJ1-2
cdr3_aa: CAITERGGQGYTF
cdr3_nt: TGTGCCATCACCGAAAGGGGCGGTCAAGGCTACACCTTC

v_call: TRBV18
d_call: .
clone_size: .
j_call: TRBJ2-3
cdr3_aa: CASSRDHTDTQYF
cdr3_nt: TGTGCCAGCTCTCGAGACCACACAGATACGCAGTATTTT

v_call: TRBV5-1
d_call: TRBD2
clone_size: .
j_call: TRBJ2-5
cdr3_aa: CASSETSGEQQETQYF
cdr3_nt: TGCGCCAGCAGCGAAACTAGCGGGGAACAACAAGAGACCCAGTACTTC

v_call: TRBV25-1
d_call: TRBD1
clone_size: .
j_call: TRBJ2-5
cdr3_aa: CASSGQGDQETQYF
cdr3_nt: TGTGCCAGCAGCGGACAGGGCGACCAAGAGACCCAGTACTTC

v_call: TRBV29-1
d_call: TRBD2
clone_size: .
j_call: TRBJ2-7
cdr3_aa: CSVRTSGMNDEQYF
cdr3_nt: TGCAGCGTGAGGACTAGCGGGATGAACGACGAGCAGTACTTC

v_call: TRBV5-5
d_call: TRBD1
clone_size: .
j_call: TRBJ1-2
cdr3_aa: CASSLLDRGDYGYTF
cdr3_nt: TGTGCCAGCAGCTTGCTGGACAGGGGAGACTATGGCTACACCTTC

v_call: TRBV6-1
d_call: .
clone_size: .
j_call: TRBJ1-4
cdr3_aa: CASSARARRTNEKLFF
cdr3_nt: TGTGCCAGCAGTGCCAGGGCACGGAGGACTAATGAAAAACTGTTTTTT

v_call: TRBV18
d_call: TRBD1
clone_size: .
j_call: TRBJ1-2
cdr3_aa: CASAPGQGYGYTF
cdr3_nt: TGTGCCAGCGCCCCGGGACAGGGGTATGGCTACACCTTC

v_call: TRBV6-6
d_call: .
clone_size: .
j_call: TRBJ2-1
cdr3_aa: CASILASEQFF
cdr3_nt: TGTGCCAGCATCTTAGCGTCTGAGCAGTTCTTC